The rows below give T cell receptor beta chains drawn from one sample of a study of shared clonotypes between healthy human individuals. Profiling relied on immunoSEQ multiplex PCR, and the TCRdb table lists in-frame clones only, not all of them. The sample has approximately 2,000,000 clones; 93% are singletons. The sequencing input was naive CD8+ T cells from PBMCs. Receptors originate from a man aged 18 to 30 in good health. Some clones in this sample may be carry-over from other donors' samples. The CDR3 runs from the conserved cysteine through the conserved F or W. The D gene is left open where the match is weak. Expanded clones are given a class, and other clones once, few, many or no size at all.

.,TRBD2,TRBV7-9,TRBJ2-1,TGTGCCAGCAGCAAGACCAGAAGGACTAGCGGACCCTACAATGAGCAGTTCTTC,CASSKTRRTSGPYNEQFF
.,.,TRBV28,TRBJ2-7,TGTGCCAGCAGATCCTGGGGGGCGAACGAGCAGTACTTC,CASRSWGANEQYF
.,TRBD1,TRBV20-1,TRBJ2-7,TGCAGTGCCCGACAGGGCTACGAGCAGTACTTC,CSARQGYEQYF
.,TRBD1,TRBV7-9,TRBJ2-7,TGTGCCAGCAGATATGGACAGGGCTCCTACGAGCAGTACTTC,CASRYGQGSYEQYF
few,.,TRBV11-2,TRBJ1-2,TGTGCCAGCAGCTTAGATCCCCAGGGCTATGGCTACACCTTC,CASSLDPQGYGYTF
.,TRBD1,TRBV5-1,TRBJ2-5,TGCGCCAGCAGACCCGGACAGGGGTTAGGAGAGACCCAGTACTTC,CASRPGQGLGETQYF
.,.,TRBV6-1,TRBJ2-7,TGTGCCAGCAGGACAGTCTACGAGCAGTACTTC,CASRTVYEQYF
.,TRBD1,TRBV5-5,TRBJ2-7,TGTGCCAGCAGCGTGACAGGGGGCGAAAACTACGAGCAGTACTTC,CASSVTGGENYEQYF
.,.,TRBV9,TRBJ2-7,TGTGCCAGCAGCCCCAGCGGCGGGGCCCACGAGCAGTACTTC,CASSPSGGAHEQYF
.,.,TRBV9,TRBJ2-2,TGTGCCAGCAGCGTAGTCTACACCGGGGAGCTGTTTTTT,CASSVVYTGELFF
.,.,TRBV15,TRBJ2-3,TGTGCCACCAGCCCAAGACTAGTCAGCCTCACAGATACGCAGTATTTT,CATSPRLVSLTDTQYF
.,.,TRBV28,TRBJ2-7,TGTGCCAGCACATACAGGGGGGGTTACGAGCAGTACTTC,CASTYRGGYEQYF
.,.,TRBV18,TRBJ2-1,TGTGCCAGCTCACCGGCCTCGTACAATGAGCAGTTCTTC,CASSPASYNEQFF
.,.,TRBV9,TRBJ1-1,TGTGCCAGCAGCCCACAGGGTATGAACACTGAAGCTTTCTTT,CASSPQGMNTEAFF
.,.,TRBV7-3,TRBJ2-1,TGTGCCAGCAGCTTAAAAGGGTACAATGAGCAGTTCTTC,CASSLKGYNEQFF
.,TRBD1,TRBV30,TRBJ1-2,TGTGCCTGGAGCCGGGACAGTTATGGCTACACCTTC,CAWSRDSYGYTF
.,TRBD1,TRBV9,TRBJ2-2,TGTGCCAGCAGCGTAGCTACAGAGGGGGCGATCCGGTACACCGGGGAGCTGTTTTTT,CASSVATEGAIRYTGELFF
.,.,TRBV14,TRBJ2-5,TGTGCCAGCAGCTTAAAAACGGGCAGGGCTCTCGGGGAGACCCAGTACTTC,CASSLKTGRALGETQYF
.,TRBD1,TRBV27,TRBJ1-2,TGTGCCAGCAGTACTACAGGGGCGGGGAACTATGGCTACACCTTC,CASSTTGAGNYGYTF
few,.,TRBV25-1,TRBJ1-1,TGTGCCAGCAGTGCCGGGTTGAACACTGAAGCTTTCTTT,CASSAGLNTEAFF
.,TRBD2,TRBV27,TRBJ2-1,TGTGCCAGCCTAGAGCGGGAGCGAGGGAATGAGCAGTTCTTC,CASLERERGNEQFF
.,.,TRBV25-1,TRBJ1-4,TGTGCCAGCAGGGGTCAAGAGAGAGATGAAAAACTGTTTTTT,CASRGQERDEKLFF
.,.,TRBV21-1,TRBJ1-5,TGTGCCCGATCTCCCGGGATCTCTTATGGTAGCAATCAGCCCCAGCATTTT,CARSPGISYGSNQPQHF
.,.,TRBV9,TRBJ1-4,TGTGCCAGCAGCGTAGACGGGACGCCCGAAAAACTGTTTTTT,CASSVDGTPEKLFF
.,.,TRBV10-3,TRBJ1-4,TGTGCCTCTGGGGCTGCAACTAATGAAAAACTGTTTTTT,CASGAATNEKLFF
.,.,TRBV28,TRBJ1-5,TGTGCCAGCAGGCGGGCAGTTGGTAATCAGCCCCAGCATTTT,CASRRAVGNQPQHF
.,TRBD2,TRBV7-3,TRBJ2-1,TGTGCCAGCAGCTTAGACGCTAGCGGGGCCCACAATGAGCAGTTCTTC,CASSLDASGAHNEQFF
once,.,TRBV9,TRBJ1-3,TGTGCCAGCAGCATGGACGGAGCCTCTGGAAACACCATATATTTT,CASSMDGASGNTIYF
.,TRBD2,TRBV19,TRBJ2-3,TGTGCCAGTAGTATAGATCGGGGACTAGCGGGAGACACAGATACGCAGTATTTT,CASSIDRGLAGDTDTQYF
.,.,TRBV5-1,TRBJ2-1,TGCGCCAGCAGCCATGGGGGAGTCGCCTACAATGAGCAGTTCTTC,CASSHGGVAYNEQFF
.,TRBD2,TRBV12-5,TRBJ2-1,TGTGCTAGTGGCCCAGGGACTAGCGGGAGGGGAGAGCAGTTCTTC,CASGPGTSGRGEQFF
.,TRBD1,TRBV27,TRBJ1-1,TGTGCCAGCAGTTTCCGGGACAGAGGTTGGGGGGGGACTGAAGCTTTCTTT,CASSFRDRGWGGTEAFF
.,.,TRBV6-5,TRBJ1-1,TGTGCCAGCAGTTCCCCGGAAGGCGGGAACACTGAAGCTTTCTTT,CASSSPEGGNTEAFF
.,.,TRBV7-9,TRBJ2-7,TGTGCCAGCAGCTTAGTCCCGGGACTACAGGGTAGGGAGCAGTACTTC,CASSLVPGLQGREQYF
.,TRBD2,TRBV27,TRBJ2-1,TGTGCCAGCAGTCCCTGGACTAGCGGGAGTAGATATGAGCAGTTCTTC,CASSPWTSGSRYEQFF
.,.,TRBV2,TRBJ1-1,TGTGCCAGCAGTGGGGACCGGACAGACTTGAACACTGAAGCTTTCTTT,CASSGDRTDLNTEAFF
.,TRBD1,TRBV4-2,TRBJ2-7,TGTGCCAGCAGCCCAACAGGGGGTCGCTCCTACGAGCAGTACTTC,CASSPTGGRSYEQYF
.,.,TRBV28,TRBJ1-6,TGTGCCAGCAGTTTATATCGGGGTGGATACGGTTCACCCCTCCACTTT,CASSLYRGGYGSPLHF
.,.,TRBV5-1,TRBJ2-7,TGCGCCAGCAGCGCCGGACAGTACAGGTCCTACGAGCAGTACTTC,CASSAGQYRSYEQYF
.,TRBD1,TRBV4-3,TRBJ2-5,TGCGCCAGCAGCCAAGATAGGACGGGACAGGGGCAAGAGACCCAGTACTTC,CASSQDRTGQGQETQYF
once,.,TRBV7-9,TRBJ2-5,TGTGCCAGCAGCTTAGCGCTAGAGGAGACCCAGTACTTC,CASSLALEETQYF
.,.,TRBV7-9,TRBJ1-1,TGTGCCAGCAGCCCGGGCGAAGGAACCACTGAAGCTTTCTTT,CASSPGEGTTEAFF
.,.,TRBV5-1,TRBJ2-6,TGCGCCAGCAGATCAGGGGCCCTCTCTGGGGCCAACGTCCTGACTTTC,CASRSGALSGANVLTF
.,.,TRBV27,TRBJ2-2,TGTGCCAGCAGTTTATTGTCTAGCAAGGGCACCGGGGAGCTGTTTTTT,CASSLLSSKGTGELFF
.,TRBD2,TRBV19,TRBJ2-4,TGTGCCAGTAGTATGAGGGCTAGCGGGACGATGGACATTCAGTACTTC,CASSMRASGTMDIQYF
.,.,TRBV11-2,TRBJ2-7,TGTGCCAGCAGCCCACCCTTCGGCGGAAGCTCCTACGAGCAGTACTTC,CASSPPFGGSSYEQYF
.,TRBD1,TRBV6-1,TRBJ2-7,TGTGCCAGCAGTGGGGACAGCGGATACGAGCAGTACTTC,CASSGDSGYEQYF
.,.,TRBV7-9,TRBJ2-1,TGTGCCAGCAGCTTAGAATTATTCGCCTACAATGAGCAGTTCTTC,CASSLELFAYNEQFF
.,.,TRBV27,TRBJ1-5,TGTGCCAGCAGCCCTTCAGGGACCAATCAGCCCCAGCATTTT,CASSPSGTNQPQHF
.,TRBD1,TRBV28,TRBJ2-7,TGTGCCAGCAGTTTAAACGAGGGACAGGGGGCCTACGAGCAGTACTTC,CASSLNEGQGAYEQYF
.,.,TRBV10-2,TRBJ1-2,TGCGCCAGCAGCGCCCCAACGGGGGCCGATAACTATGGCTACACCTTC,CASSAPTGADNYGYTF
.,.,TRBV19,TRBJ2-5,TGTGCCAGTAGTATAGACGGGCTTCCAAGTCGGACCCAGTACTTC,CASSIDGLPSRTQYF
.,.,TRBV19,TRBJ2-7,TGTGCCAGTAGTATTCTACCCATGGAAGGCTACGAGCAGTACTTC,CASSILPMEGYEQYF